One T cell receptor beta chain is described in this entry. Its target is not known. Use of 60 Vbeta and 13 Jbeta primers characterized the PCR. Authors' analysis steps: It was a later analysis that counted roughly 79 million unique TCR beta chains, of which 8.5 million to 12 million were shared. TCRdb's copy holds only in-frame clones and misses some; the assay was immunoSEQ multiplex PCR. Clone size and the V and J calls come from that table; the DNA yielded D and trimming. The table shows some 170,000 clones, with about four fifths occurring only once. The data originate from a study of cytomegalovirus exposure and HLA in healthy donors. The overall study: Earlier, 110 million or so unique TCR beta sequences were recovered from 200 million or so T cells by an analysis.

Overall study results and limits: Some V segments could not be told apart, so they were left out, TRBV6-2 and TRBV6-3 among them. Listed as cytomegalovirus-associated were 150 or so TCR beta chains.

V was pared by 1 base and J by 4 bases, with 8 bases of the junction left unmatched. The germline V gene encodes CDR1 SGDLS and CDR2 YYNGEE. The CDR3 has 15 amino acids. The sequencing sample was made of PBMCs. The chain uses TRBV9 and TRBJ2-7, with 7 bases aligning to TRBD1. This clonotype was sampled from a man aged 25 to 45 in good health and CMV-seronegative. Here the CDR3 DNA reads TGTGCCAGCAGCGTAATCGGGACAGCGGCTTACGAGCAGTACTTC. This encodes CASSVIGTAAYEQYF.